This record concerns one T cell receptor beta chain sequence. Assay: immunoSEQ multiplex PCR; the TCRdb copy retains only in-frame clones and omits some. The table shows about 50,000 clones, with 92% occurring only once. Between the trimmed V and J ends, which lost 4 bases and 4 bases, there was a span of 17 bases. The CDR3 loop spans 16 amino acids. The germline CDR1 and CDR2 sequences are LGHNA and YNFKEQ. These data are taken from a study of T cell changes during pregnancy in multiple sclerosis. Sequenced here: CD4+ T cells from peripheral blood mononuclear cells, sampled after pregnancy. The sequence came from a female donor with multiple sclerosis, enrolled in a pregnancy study. The V call is TRBV4-2, the J call TRBJ1-3; D perhaps matches TRBD1 (5 bases). The CDR3 region is CASSRGDGAPGNTIYF. The DNA of the CDR3 is TGTGCCAGCAGCCGGGGCGATGGGGCGCCCGGAAACACCATATATTTT.